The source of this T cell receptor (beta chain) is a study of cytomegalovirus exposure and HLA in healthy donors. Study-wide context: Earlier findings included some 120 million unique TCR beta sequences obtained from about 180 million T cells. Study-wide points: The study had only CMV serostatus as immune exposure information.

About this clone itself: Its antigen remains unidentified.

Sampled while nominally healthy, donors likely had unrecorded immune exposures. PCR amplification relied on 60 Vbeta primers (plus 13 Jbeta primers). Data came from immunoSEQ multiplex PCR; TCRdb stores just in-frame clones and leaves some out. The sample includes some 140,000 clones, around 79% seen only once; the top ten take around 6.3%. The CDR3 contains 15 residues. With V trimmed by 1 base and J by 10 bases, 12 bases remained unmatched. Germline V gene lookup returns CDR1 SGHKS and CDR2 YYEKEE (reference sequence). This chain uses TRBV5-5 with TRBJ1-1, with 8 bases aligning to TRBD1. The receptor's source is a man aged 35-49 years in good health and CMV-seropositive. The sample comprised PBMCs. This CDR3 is CASSLMEEPGQVAFF. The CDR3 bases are TGTGCCAGCAGCTTGATGGAGGAACCGGGACAGGTAGCTTTCTTT.